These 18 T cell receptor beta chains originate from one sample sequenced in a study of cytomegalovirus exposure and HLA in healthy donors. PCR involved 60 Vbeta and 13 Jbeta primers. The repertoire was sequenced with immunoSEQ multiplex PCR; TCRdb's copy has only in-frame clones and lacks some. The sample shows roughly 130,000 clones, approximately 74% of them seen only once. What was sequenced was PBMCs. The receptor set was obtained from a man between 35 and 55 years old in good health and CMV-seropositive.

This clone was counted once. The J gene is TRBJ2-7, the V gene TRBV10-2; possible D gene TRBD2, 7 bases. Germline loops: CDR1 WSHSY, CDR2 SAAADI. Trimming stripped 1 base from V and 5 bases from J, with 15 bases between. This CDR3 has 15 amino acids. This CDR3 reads CASSELGGRSNEQYF. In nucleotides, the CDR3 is TGCGCCAGCAGTGAGTTGGGGGGGCGGTCTAACGAGCAGTACTTC.

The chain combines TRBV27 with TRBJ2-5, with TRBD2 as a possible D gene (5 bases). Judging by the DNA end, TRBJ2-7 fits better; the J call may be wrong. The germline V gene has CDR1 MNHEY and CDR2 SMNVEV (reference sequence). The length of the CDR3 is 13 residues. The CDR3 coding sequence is TGTGCCAGCAGTTTACGGGGAAGAGGCGAGCAGTACTTC. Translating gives CASSLRGRGEQYF.

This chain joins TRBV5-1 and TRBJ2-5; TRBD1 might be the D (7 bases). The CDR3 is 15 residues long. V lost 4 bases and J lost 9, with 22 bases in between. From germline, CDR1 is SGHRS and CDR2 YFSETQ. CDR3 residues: CASSQTGAEGKAQYF. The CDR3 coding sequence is TGCGCCAGCAGCCAAACAGGGGCGGAGGGTAAGGCCCAGTACTTC.

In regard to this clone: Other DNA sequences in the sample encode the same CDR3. The CDR3 sequence is CASRQGTDSPLHF. The CDR3, as DNA: TGTGCCAGCAGGCAGGGGACGGATTCACCCCTCCACTTT. This sequence joins TRBV6-5 and TRBJ1-6, with a weak D call TRBD1 (6 bases). The V end was cut by 6 bases, the J end by 8 bases, with 11 bases between. The CDR3 consists of 13 residues. Germline assignment: CDR1 MNHEY and CDR2 SVGAGI.

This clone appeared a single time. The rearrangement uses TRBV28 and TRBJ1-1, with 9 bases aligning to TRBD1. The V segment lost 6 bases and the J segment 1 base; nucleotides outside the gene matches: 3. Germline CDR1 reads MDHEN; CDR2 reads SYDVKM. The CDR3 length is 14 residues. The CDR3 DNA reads TGTGCCAGCAGGAAACAGGGGGCGAACACTGAAGCTTTCTTT. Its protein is CASRKQGANTEAFF.

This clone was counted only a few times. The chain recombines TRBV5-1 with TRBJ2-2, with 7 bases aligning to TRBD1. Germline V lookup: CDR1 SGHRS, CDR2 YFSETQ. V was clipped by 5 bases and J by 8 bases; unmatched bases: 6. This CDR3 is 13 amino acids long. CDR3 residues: CASRLGQRGELFF. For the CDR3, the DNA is TGCGCCAGCAGACTGGGACAGAGAGGGGAGCTGTTTTTT.

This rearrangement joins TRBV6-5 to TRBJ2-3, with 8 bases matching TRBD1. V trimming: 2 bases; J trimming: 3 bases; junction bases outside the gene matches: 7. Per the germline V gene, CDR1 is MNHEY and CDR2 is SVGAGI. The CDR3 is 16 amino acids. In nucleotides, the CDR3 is TGTGCCAGCAGTTACGGGGACAGGCCCGGGACAGATACGCAGTATTTT. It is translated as CASSYGDRPGTDTQYF.

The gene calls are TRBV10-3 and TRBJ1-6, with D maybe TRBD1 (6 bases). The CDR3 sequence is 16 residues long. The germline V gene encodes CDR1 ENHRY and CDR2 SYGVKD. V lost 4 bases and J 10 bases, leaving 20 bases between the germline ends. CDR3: CAISAGGGWEGSPLHF. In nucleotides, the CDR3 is TGTGCCATCAGTGCCGGGGGCGGCTGGGAGGGGTCACCCCTCCACTTT.

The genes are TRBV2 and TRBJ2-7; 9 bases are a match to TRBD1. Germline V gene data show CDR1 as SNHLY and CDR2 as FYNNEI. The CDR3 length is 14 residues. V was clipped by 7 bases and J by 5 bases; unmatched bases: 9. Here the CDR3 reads CASNELDRGNEQYF. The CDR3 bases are TGTGCCAGCAACGAATTAGACAGGGGGAACGAGCAGTACTTC.

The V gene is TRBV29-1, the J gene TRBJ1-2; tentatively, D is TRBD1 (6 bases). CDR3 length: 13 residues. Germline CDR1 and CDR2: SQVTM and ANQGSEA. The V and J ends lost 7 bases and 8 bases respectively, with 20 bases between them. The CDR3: CSAADREGGGYTF. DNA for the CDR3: TGCAGCGCCGCAGATAGGGAGGGGGGCGGCTACACCTTC.

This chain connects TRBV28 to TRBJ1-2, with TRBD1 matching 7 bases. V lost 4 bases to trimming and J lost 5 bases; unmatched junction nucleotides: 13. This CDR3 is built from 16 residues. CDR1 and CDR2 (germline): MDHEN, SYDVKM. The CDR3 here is CASSSQRDSTTYGYTF. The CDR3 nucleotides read TGTGCCAGCAGTTCCCAACGGGACAGCACTACTTATGGCTACACCTTC.

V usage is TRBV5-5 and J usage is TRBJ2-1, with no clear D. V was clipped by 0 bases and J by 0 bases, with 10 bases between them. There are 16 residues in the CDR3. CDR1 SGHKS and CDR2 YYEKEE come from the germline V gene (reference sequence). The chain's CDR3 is CASSLAPSSSYNEQFF. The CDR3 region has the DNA TGTGCCAGCAGCTTGGCCCCTTCCAGCTCCTACAATGAGCAGTTCTTC.

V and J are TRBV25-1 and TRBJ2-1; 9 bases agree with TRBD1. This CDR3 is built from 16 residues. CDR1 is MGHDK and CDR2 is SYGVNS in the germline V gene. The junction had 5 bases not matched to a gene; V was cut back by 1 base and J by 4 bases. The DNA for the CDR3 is TGTGCCAGCAGTGAATCTGGGACAGGGAAATACAATGAGCAGTTCTTC. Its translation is CASSESGTGKYNEQFF. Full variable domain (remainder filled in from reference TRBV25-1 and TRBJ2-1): EADIYQTPRYLVIGTGKKITLECSQTMGHDKMYWYQQDPGMELHLIHYSYGVNSTEKGDLSSESTVSRIRTEHFPLTLESARPSHTSQYLCASSESGTGKYNEQFFGPGTRLTVL.

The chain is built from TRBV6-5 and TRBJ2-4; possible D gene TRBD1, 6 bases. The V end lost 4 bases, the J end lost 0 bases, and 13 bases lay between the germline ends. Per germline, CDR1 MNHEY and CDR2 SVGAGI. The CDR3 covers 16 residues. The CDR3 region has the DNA TGTGCCAGCAGTTCCACAGGGACCCTAGCCAAAAACATTCAGTACTTC. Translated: CASSSTGTLAKNIQYF.

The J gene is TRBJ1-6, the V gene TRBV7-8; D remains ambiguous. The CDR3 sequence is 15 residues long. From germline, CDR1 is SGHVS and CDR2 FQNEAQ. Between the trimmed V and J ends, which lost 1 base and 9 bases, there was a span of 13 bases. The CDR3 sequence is CASSLDARPFSPLHF. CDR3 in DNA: TGTGCCAGCAGCTTAGATGCGAGGCCCTTTTCACCCCTCCACTTT. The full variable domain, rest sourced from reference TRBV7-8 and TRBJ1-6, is GAGVSQSPRYKVAKRGQDVALRCDPISGHVSLFWYQQALGQGPEFLTYFQNEAQLDKSGLPSDRFFAERPEGSVSTLKIQRTQQEDSAVYLCASSLDARPFSPLHFGNGTRLTVT.

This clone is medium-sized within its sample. CDR3 sequence: CASSLVGSTGELFF. The CDR3 DNA is TGTGCCAGCAGCTTAGTTGGTAGCACCGGGGAGCTGTTTTTT. This sequence joins TRBV7-9 and TRBJ2-2; D is unclear. Germline assignment: CDR1 SEHNR and CDR2 FQNEAQ (reference sequence). The CDR3 loop spans 14 amino acids. V was trimmed by 1 base and J by 4 bases, leaving 7 bases between them.

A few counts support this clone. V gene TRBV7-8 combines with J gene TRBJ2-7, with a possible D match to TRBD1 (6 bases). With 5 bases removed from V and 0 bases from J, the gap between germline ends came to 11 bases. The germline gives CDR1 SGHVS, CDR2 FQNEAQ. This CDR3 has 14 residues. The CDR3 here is CASSTGFTSYEQYF. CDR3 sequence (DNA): TGTGCCAGCAGCACAGGGTTCACCTCCTACGAGCAGTACTTC. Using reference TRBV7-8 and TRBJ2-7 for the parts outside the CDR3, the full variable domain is GAGVSQSPRYKVAKRGQDVALRCDPISGHVSLFWYQQALGQGPEFLTYFQNEAQLDKSGLPSDRFFAERPEGSVSTLKIQRTQQEDSAVYLCASSTGFTSYEQYFGPGTRLTVT.

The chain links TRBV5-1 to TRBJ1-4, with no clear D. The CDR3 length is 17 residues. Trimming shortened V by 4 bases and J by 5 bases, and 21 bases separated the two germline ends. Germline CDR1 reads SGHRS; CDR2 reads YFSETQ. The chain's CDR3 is CASSPSRGGGLNEKLFF. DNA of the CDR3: TGCGCCAGCAGCCCGTCCCGGGGTGGAGGGTTGAATGAAAAACTGTTTTTT.